One T cell receptor (beta chain) is described in this entry. Its antigen is unknown. This entry belongs to a study of cytomegalovirus exposure and HLA in healthy donors. The study, taken as a whole, reports: Associated with cytomegalovirus, according to the listing, were some 180 TCR beta chains. Both high specificity and high sensitivity reportedly marked the classifier's diagnosis of cytomegalovirus status. V- and J-gene trimming of TCR beta was linked (in a later analysis) to a missense DCLRE1C variant. Sequencing likely caused a cluster of highly shared sequence variants.

The CDR3 runs 13 residues. CDR1 and CDR2 (germline): SQVTM, ANQGSEA. J lost 5 bases, V lost 7 bases, and 8 bases had no gene match. PCR primers comprised 60 Vbeta and 13 Jbeta primers. Produced via immunoSEQ multiplex PCR; TCRdb's table is partial and in-frame only. Here the sample spans roughly 190,000 clones, 82% being singletons. This TCR was recovered from a woman between 18 and 29 years old in good health and CMV-seronegative. The sequenced sample was PBMCs. V is TRBV29-1 and J is TRBJ1-1; 9 bases are a match to TRBD1. CDR3 sequence reads: CSDRQGDGTEAFF. The CDR3 DNA follows: TGCAGCGACCGACAGGGGGATGGGACTGAAGCTTTCTTT.